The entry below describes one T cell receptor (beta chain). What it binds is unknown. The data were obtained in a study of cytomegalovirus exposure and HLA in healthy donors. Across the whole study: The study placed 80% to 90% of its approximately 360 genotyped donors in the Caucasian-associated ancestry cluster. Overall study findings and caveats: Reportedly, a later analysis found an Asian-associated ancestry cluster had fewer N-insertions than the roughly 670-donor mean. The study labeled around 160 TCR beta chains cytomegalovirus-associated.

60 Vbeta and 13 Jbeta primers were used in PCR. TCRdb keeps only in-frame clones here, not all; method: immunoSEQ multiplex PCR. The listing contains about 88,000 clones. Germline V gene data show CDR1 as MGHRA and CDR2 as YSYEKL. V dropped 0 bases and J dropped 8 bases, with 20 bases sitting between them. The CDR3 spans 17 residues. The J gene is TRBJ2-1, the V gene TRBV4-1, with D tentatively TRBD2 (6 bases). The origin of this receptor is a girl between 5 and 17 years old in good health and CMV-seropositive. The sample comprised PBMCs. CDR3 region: CASSQDAPRLVGHEQFF. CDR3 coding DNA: TGCGCCAGCAGCCAAGATGCTCCGCGACTAGTTGGGCATGAGCAGTTCTTC.